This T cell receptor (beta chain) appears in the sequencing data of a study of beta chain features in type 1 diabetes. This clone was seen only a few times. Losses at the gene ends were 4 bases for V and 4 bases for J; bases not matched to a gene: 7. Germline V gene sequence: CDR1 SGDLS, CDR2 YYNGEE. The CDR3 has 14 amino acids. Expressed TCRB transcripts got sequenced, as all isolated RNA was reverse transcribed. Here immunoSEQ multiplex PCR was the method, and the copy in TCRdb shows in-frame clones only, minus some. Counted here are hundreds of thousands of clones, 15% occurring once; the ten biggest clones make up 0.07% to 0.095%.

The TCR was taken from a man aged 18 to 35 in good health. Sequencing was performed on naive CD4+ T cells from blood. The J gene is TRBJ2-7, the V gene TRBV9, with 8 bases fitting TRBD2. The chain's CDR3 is CASSTSGSGYEQYF. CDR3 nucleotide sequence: TGTGCCAGCAGCACAAGCGGGAGTGGATACGAGCAGTACTTC.